These 21 T cell receptor beta chains came from one sample sequenced in a study of OX40 agonist ivuxolimab in advanced cancers. TCRdb's copy holds only in-frame clones and misses some; the assay was immunoSEQ multiplex PCR. The sample has 65,000 to 95,000 clones; around 90% are singletons. This specimen was CD4+ or CD8+ T cells sorted from blood, taken in a trial of the OX40 agonist ivuxolimab. All receptors come from an adult with an advanced solid tumor such as melanoma, head and neck, liver or kidney cancer.

The CDR3 protein is CAISVQGNQPQHF. The DNA for the CDR3 is TGTGCCATCAGTGTACAGGGCAATCAGCCCCAGCATTTT. V gene TRBV10-3 combines with J gene TRBJ1-5; D might be TRBD1 (5 bases). The CDR3 is 13 residues long. V was trimmed by 4 bases and J by 2 bases, leaving 6 bases between them. Germline V gene sequence: CDR1 ENHRY, CDR2 SYGVKD.

The chain couples TRBV4-1 to TRBJ2-4, with D hard to call. Germline V gene lookup returns CDR1 MGHRA and CDR2 YSYEKL. The CDR3 length is 16 residues. V dropped 1 base and J dropped 0 bases, with 10 bases sitting between them. In DNA form, the CDR3 reads TGCGCCAGCAGCCAAGTGTCGGATCTAGCCAAAAACATTCAGTACTTC. Translated: CASSQVSDLAKNIQYF.

The V call is TRBV2, the J call TRBJ2-2, with 8 bases identical to TRBD1. The germline V gene has CDR1 SNHLY and CDR2 FYNNEI. The trim removed 7 bases at V and 0 bases at J, leaving 4 bases unmatched. This CDR3 region has 15 residues. DNA of the CDR3: TGTGCCAGCAAGGAGGGACAGGCGAACACCGGGGAGCTGTTTTTT. It codes for CASKEGQANTGELFF.

The chain carries TRBV5-1 and TRBJ1-1, with D possibly being TRBD1 (5 bases). The CDR3 loop spans 14 amino acids. V shed 2 bases and J shed 7 bases, with 15 bases lying between them. Germline CDR1 SGHRS, CDR2 YFSETQ. The CDR3 region has the DNA TGCGCCAGCAGCTTAGACAGCTTGGGGGTTGAAGCTTTCTTT. Translation: CASSLDSLGVEAFF.

This clone was seen a few times. The genes are TRBV7-2 and TRBJ2-7; the match to TRBD1 covers 7 bases. Germline assignment: CDR1 SGHTA and CDR2 FQGNSA. This CDR3 is 14 amino acids long. J lost 1 base, V lost 5 bases, and 5 bases had no gene match. The CDR3 DNA sequence: TGTGCCAGCAGCCCTACAGGGGCATCCTACGAGCAGTACTTC. Protein product: CASSPTGASYEQYF.

The V gene is TRBV9, the J gene TRBJ2-3; 11 bases align to TRBD2. CDR1 and CDR2 from the germline V gene are SGDLS and YYNGEE. CDR3 length: 15 amino acids. V shed 0 bases, J shed 3 bases, and the junction held 0 bases outside the gene matches. The CDR3 DNA follows: TGTGCCAGCAGCGTAGGACTAGCGGGAACAGATACGCAGTATTTT. Protein: CASSVGLAGTDTQYF.

This clone appeared a few times. This chain connects TRBV29-1 to TRBJ1-1; D not resolved. This CDR3 is 13 amino acids long. With 2 bases removed from V and 0 bases from J, the gap between germline ends came to 7 bases. Germline V gene lookup returns CDR1 SQVTM and CDR2 ANQGSEA. The chain's CDR3 is CSVELVMNTEAFF. The CDR3 coding sequence is TGCAGCGTTGAACTGGTCATGAACACTGAAGCTTTCTTT.

The rearrangement uses TRBV10-3 and TRBJ2-3, with D perhaps matching TRBD1 (6 bases). Trimming removed 0 bases at V and 2 bases at J, with 12 bases between. The germline V gene has CDR1 ENHRY and CDR2 SYGVKD. CDR3 length: 16 amino acids. CDR3 nucleotides: TGTGCCATCAGTGAGTCTGGCAGGGGTAACACAGATACGCAGTATTTT. This gives the protein CAISESGRGNTDTQYF.

The rearrangement links TRBV7-9 to TRBJ2-3; D possibly corresponds to TRBD1 (6 bases). CDR3 length: 16 residues. The V end lost 2 bases, the J end lost 5 bases, and 17 bases lay between the germline ends. Germline V CDR1 and CDR2: SEHNR, FQNEAQ (reference sequence). The CDR3 sequence: CASSLLILGTQDTQYF. The DNA for the CDR3 is TGTGCCAGCAGCTTACTAATCCTGGGGACACAAGATACGCAGTATTTT.

The chain links TRBV5-6 to TRBJ1-2, with D unresolved. The germline V and J ends were trimmed by 2 bases and 4 bases, with 15 bases remaining between them. The CDR3 totals 15 residues. The germline gives CDR1 SGHDT, CDR2 YYEEEE. CDR3 amino acids: CASSFGSLTSYGYTF. The CDR3 DNA reads as TGTGCCAGCAGCTTCGGCAGCCTAACTTCCTATGGCTACACCTTC.

This sequence joins TRBV15 and TRBJ1-3, with 7 bases aligning to TRBD1. Trimming cost V 1 base and J 2 bases; bases outside gene matches: 11. In germline, CDR1 is LNHNV, CDR2 YYDKDF (reference sequence). CDR3 size: 18 residues. The DNA of the CDR3 is TGTGCCACCAGCAGAGTCCCTTTCTTTACAGGGGCTGGAAACACCATATATTTT. It yields the protein CATSRVPFFTGAGNTIYF.

This clone was seen a single time. The CDR3, as DNA: TGTGCCAGCAGTGGGGGGACGATGGGCTCCTACGAGCAGTACTTC. Its protein product is CASSGGTMGSYEQYF. V usage is TRBV25-1 and J usage is TRBJ2-7; D may correspond to TRBD1 or TRBD2 (5 bases each). CDR3 length equals 15 residues. Deletions cut 4 bases from V and 0 bases from J, with 13 bases between. CDR1 and CDR2 from the germline V gene are MGHDK and SYGVNS.

The chain is built from TRBV23-1 and TRBJ2-5, with D possibly TRBD1 on 5 matching bases. The J call may be faulty, since TRBJ2-7 better matches the DNA end. TRBV23-1 is an ORF; its function is uncertain. The length of the CDR3 is 16 residues. The CDR3 region has the DNA TGCGCCAGCAGTCAATCTGCAGGGCTTCCTTCCTACGAGCAGTACTTC. This translates into CASSQSAGLPSYEQYF.

Of note for this clone: The same CDR3 is also encoded by other DNA sequences in this sample. This chain joins TRBV28 and TRBJ1-2; 8 nucleotides agree with TRBD1. The CDR3 covers 14 residues. V dropped 2 bases and J dropped 4; count of bases not matched to a gene: 3. CDR1 MDHEN and CDR2 SYDVKM come from the germline V gene. The CDR3 loop is CASSLGQGVYGYTF. Here the CDR3 DNA reads TGTGCCAGCAGTTTAGGACAGGGAGTCTATGGCTACACCTTC.

This rearrangement joins TRBV28 to TRBJ1-2; TRBD1 is a possible D gene (6 bases). This CDR3 is built from 15 residues. Germline V gene lookup returns CDR1 MDHEN and CDR2 SYDVKM. Trimming took 7 bases from V and 4 from J, leaving 19 bases between them. This chain's CDR3 is CASTPTGFLAYGYTF. DNA for the CDR3: TGTGCCAGCACCCCGACAGGATTCCTTGCCTATGGCTACACCTTC.

This sequence joins TRBV28 and TRBJ2-1; D gene unclear. CDR3 size: 15 residues. Trimming removed 5 bases at V and 7 bases at J, with 18 bases between. Germline assignment: CDR1 MDHEN and CDR2 SYDVKM. This CDR3 reads CASSPTGWARNEQFF. CDR3 DNA sequence: TGTGCCAGCAGTCCAACCGGTTGGGCTAGGAATGAGCAGTTCTTC.

This chain connects TRBV7-2 to TRBJ2-3, with TRBD2 matching 8 bases. This CDR3 spans 16 amino acids. J lost 3 bases, V lost 5 bases, and 10 bases had no gene match. The germline V gene encodes CDR1 SGHTA and CDR2 FQGNSA. CDR3 in amino acids: CASSRTLAGRTDTQYF. For the CDR3, the DNA is TGTGCCAGCAGCCGCACGCTAGCGGGTCGAACAGATACGCAGTATTTT.

This chain connects TRBV19 to TRBJ1-5; TRBD1 matches 7 bases. This CDR3 spans 16 amino acids. Looked up from germline, CDR1 is LNHDA and CDR2 is SQIVND (reference sequence). Losses at the gene ends were 4 bases for V and 4 bases for J; bases not matched to a gene: 10. CDR3 bases: TGTGCCAGTAGTAGCCCCAGGGGGGTCTTGAATCAGCCCCAGCATTTT. Protein sequence: CASSSPRGVLNQPQHF. Full variable domain (outside the CDR3, taken from reference TRBV19 and TRBJ1-5): DGGITQSPKYLFRKEGQNVTLSCEQNLNHDAMYWYRQDPGQGLRLIYYSQIVNDFQKGDIAEGYSVSREKKESFPLTVTSAQKNPTAFYLCASSSPRGVLNQPQHFGDGTRLSIL.

This clone was seen only once. V is TRBV5-1 and J is TRBJ2-3, with D perhaps TRBD2 (5 bases). V was cut by 0 bases and J by 2 bases, with 13 bases left in between. CDR3 length: 16 residues. Germline V gives CDR1 SGHRS, CDR2 YFSETQ. The CDR3: CASSLDGMGNTDTQYF. CDR3 nucleotides: TGCGCCAGCAGCTTGGACGGGATGGGGAACACAGATACGCAGTATTTT. Looking up the rest from reference TRBV5-1 and TRBJ2-3 gives the full variable domain: KAGVTQTPRYLIKTRGQQVTLSCSPISGHRSVSWYQQTPGQGLQFLFEYFSETQRNKGNFPGRFSGRQFSNSRSEMNVSTLELGDSALYLCASSLDGMGNTDTQYFGPGTRLTVL.

CDR3 sequence reads: CASSLMNSNLGQGPAYEQYF. For the CDR3, the DNA is TGTGCCAGTAGTCTAATGAATTCTAACCTCGGACAGGGGCCCGCCTACGAGCAGTACTTC. The chain uses TRBV19 and TRBJ2-7, with 9 bases lining up with TRBD1. The CDR3 is 20 residues long. Germline V CDR1 and CDR2: LNHDA, SQIVND (reference sequence). V was pared by 5 bases and J by 2 bases, with 22 bases of the junction left unmatched. Full variable domain (outside the CDR3, taken from reference TRBV19 and TRBJ2-7): DGGITQSPKYLFRKEGQNVTLSCEQNLNHDAMYWYRQDPGQGLRLIYYSQIVNDFQKGDIAEGYSVSREKKESFPLTVTSAQKNPTAFYLCASSLMNSNLGQGPAYEQYFGPGTRLTVT.

J is TRBJ2-5 and V is TRBV27; the D gene could be TRBD1 or TRBD2 (5 bases each). The CDR3 runs to 14 residues. Germline CDR1 reads MNHEY; CDR2 reads SMNVEV (reference sequence). V lost 6 bases to trimming and J lost 2 bases, with 13 bases between them. The CDR3 coding sequence is TGTGCCAGCAGAATAGGATGGGGGCAAGAGACCCAGTACTTC. As protein: CASRIGWGQETQYF.